These T cell receptor beta chains were read from a single sample in a study of graft-versus-host responses after intestinal transplantation. Antigen specificity for these receptors is unknown. Assay used: immunoSEQ multiplex PCR; TCRdb lists only in-frame clones, some missing. Here the sample spans some 23,000 clones, 82% being singletons. Specimen: unstimulated CD8+ T cells sorted from spleen or lymph node cells, collected before transplant. These receptors all come from a human donor who was the organ donor for an intestinal transplant. Both conserved end residues are part of each CDR3. A D gene is named only where the DNA matches it firmly. A row's size may be missing; if present it is once, few, many or a size class.

- | TRBJ1-1 | - | TRBV7-9 | TGTGCCAGCAGCTTAGACTCTTCGGGAGGGGACACTGAAGCTTTCTTT | CASSLDSSGGDTEAFF
- | TRBJ1-2 | - | TRBV2 | TGTGCCAGCATCCCGTACCTAAGCCCTAACTATGGCTACACCTTC | CASIPYLSPNYGYTF
- | TRBJ1-4 | TRBD1 | TRBV6-5 | TGTGCCAGCAGCCTTACCTCCAGGGGGGAAAAACTGTTTTTT | CASSLTSRGEKLFF
few | TRBJ1-2 | - | TRBV13 | TGTGCCAGCAGCTTAGGCTCTGACTATGGCTACACCTTC | CASSLGSDYGYTF
- | TRBJ1-1 | - | TRBV5-4 | TGTGCCAGCAGCTTGAGCGGGACTGAAGCTTTCTTT | CASSLSGTEAFF
- | TRBJ1-1 | - | TRBV5-1 | TGCGCCAGCAGCGGGGCGCGGGACACTGAAGCTTTCTTT | CASSGARDTEAFF
- | TRBJ2-7 | - | TRBV7-9 | TGTGCCAGCAGCCCTTTCGGGTCCTACGAGCAGTACTTC | CASSPFGSYEQYF
- | TRBJ2-7 | TRBD2 | TRBV5-4 | TGTGCCAGCAGCAAGAGCGGACTAGCGGGGGGACCCCTACGTGAGGAGCAGTACTTC | CASSKSGLAGGPLREEQYF
once | TRBJ1-1 | - | TRBV7-9 | TGTGCCAGCAGCCAGGACCCCCGAGGGACTGAAGCTTTCTTT | CASSQDPRGTEAFF
- | TRBJ1-4 | - | TRBV21-1 | TGTGCCAGCAGTCCGTTGACAGGTACTTTGACTAATGAAAAACTGTTTTTT | CASSPLTGTLTNEKLFF
- | TRBJ2-7 | - | TRBV27 | TGTGCCAGCAGTTTAACCCCCCGACCCAGGGAGCAGTACTTC | CASSLTPRPREQYF
- | TRBJ2-7 | - | TRBV6-5 | TGTGCCAGCAGTGAAAGTGTCAGGGTGGACGAGCAGTACTTC | CASSESVRVDEQYF
- | TRBJ2-3 | TRBD2 | TRBV5-5 | TGTGCCAGCAGCTCTAGCGGGGGGACAGATACGCAGTATTTT | CASSSSGGTDTQYF
- | TRBJ2-1 | TRBD2 | TRBV2 | TGTGCCAGCAGTGAAGTAGCGGGAGGATACAATGAGCAGTTCTTC | CASSEVAGGYNEQFF
- | TRBJ2-1 | - | TRBV7-2 | TGTGCCAGCACGGAGGGACCCTACAATGAGCAGTTCTTC | CASTEGPYNEQFF
- | TRBJ2-2 | - | TRBV9 | TGTGCCAGCAGCGTATCCGAGGAGCTGTTTTTT | CASSVSEELFF
- | TRBJ1-1 | TRBD1 | TRBV15 | TGTGCCACCAGCAGGGACAGGGGGGAAAGGGGAAACACTGAAGCTTTCTTT | CATSRDRGERGNTEAFF
- | TRBJ1-2 | TRBD1 | TRBV7-9 | TGTGCCAGCAGCATAATCACAGGGGCCGAGGGCTACACCTTC | CASSIITGAEGYTF
- | TRBJ1-1 | - | TRBV15 | TGTGCCACCAATGCCGGGACGGAGGTGACTGAAGCTTTCTTT | CATNAGTEVTEAFF
- | TRBJ1-2 | - | TRBV5-6 | TGTGCCAGCAGCGGGGACAACTACTATGGCTACACCTTC | CASSGDNYYGYTF
- | TRBJ1-1 | - | TRBV2 | TGTGCCAGCAGTGATCCGCCCCAGATAGAGGCTTTCTTT | CASSDPPQIEAFF
- | TRBJ2-6 | - | TRBV30 | TGTGCCTGGAGGTGGGGATGGCCTGGGGCCAACGTCCTGACTTTC | CAWRWGWPGANVLTF
- | TRBJ2-1 | TRBD2 | TRBV5-1 | TGCGCCAGCAGCTTGGGGGTAGCGGGAGCTCATCGCAATGAGCAGTTCTTC | CASSLGVAGAHRNEQFF
few | TRBJ2-3 | - | TRBV6-6 | TGTGCCAGCAGTAGAACAGAATCGACGGACGCAGATACGCAGTATTTT | CASSRTESTDADTQYF
- | TRBJ2-6 | - | TRBV7-9 | TGTGCCAGCAGCTTAGGAGACGGGTACAACGTCCTGACTTTC | CASSLGDGYNVLTF
- | TRBJ2-1 | - | TRBV9 | TGTGCCAGCAGCGCCCCTAGGAGTGGAAGCTCCTACAATGAGCAGTTCTTC | CASSAPRSGSSYNEQFF
few | TRBJ2-7 | - | TRBV6-6 | TGTGCCAGCAGACGAGGGTACCCCCAGCCCTACGAGCAGTACTTC | CASRRGYPQPYEQYF
- | TRBJ2-1 | TRBD2 | TRBV27 | TGTGCCAGCAGGGGAGGACTAGCGGGGAGGATGCAGTTCTTC | CASRGGLAGRMQFF
- | TRBJ2-5 | - | TRBV9 | TGTGCCAGCAGCGCCAACCAAGAGACCCAGTACTTC | CASSANQETQYF
few | TRBJ1-1 | - | TRBV11-2 | TGTGCCAGCAGCTTAGGATGGGGGACTGAAGCTTTCTTT | CASSLGWGTEAFF
- | TRBJ2-7 | - | TRBV19 | TGTGCCAGTAGTATATTCGGGGCATCCTACGAGCAGTACTTC | CASSIFGASYEQYF
- | TRBJ1-1 | - | TRBV28 | TGTGCCAGCAGCTTGAGCGGGGAGTGGATAGAGACTGAAGCTTTCTTT | CASSLSGEWIETEAFF
- | TRBJ2-2 | - | TRBV4-1 | TGCGCCAGCAGCCAATACGGTGGACTGTTTTTT | CASSQYGGLFF
- | TRBJ2-7 | - | TRBV27 | TGTGCCAGCAGTGACAGCTCCTACGAGCAGTACTTC | CASSDSSYEQYF
- | TRBJ2-3 | - | TRBV9 | TGTGCCAGCAGCGTAGAGGGCAGTTCAGATACGCAGTATTTT | CASSVEGSSDTQYF
once | TRBJ2-7 | - | TRBV19 | TGTGCCAGTAGTTTCCTCAACGAACCCTACGAGCAGTACTTC | CASSFLNEPYEQYF
- | TRBJ2-1 | TRBD2 | TRBV19 | TGTGCCAGTAGGGCCGGGACTAGAGGGTTTGGTGAGCAGTTCTTC | CASRAGTRGFGEQFF
- | TRBJ2-3 | - | TRBV6-6 | TGTGCCACCAACCTATTTAGCACAGATACGCAGTATTTT | CATNLFSTDTQYF
- | TRBJ1-1 | TRBD1 | TRBV11-3 | TGTGCCAGCAGCTTAATTTCGCGTGGCAGGGGGTCCGAAGCTTTCTTT | CASSLISRGRGSEAFF
- | TRBJ1-3 | - | TRBV10-2 | TGCGCCAGCAGGGATGGAAACACCATATATTTT | CASRDGNTIYF
- | TRBJ2-1 | TRBD1 | TRBV11-3 | TGTGCCAGCAGCTCGACAGGGGGCGACTACAATGAGCAGTTCTTC | CASSSTGGDYNEQFF
- | TRBJ2-7 | TRBD2 | TRBV7-2 | TGTGCCAGCAGCTTGACTAGCGGGAGGGCCTCCTACGAGCAGTACTTC | CASSLTSGRASYEQYF
- | TRBJ1-2 | - | TRBV7-9 | TGTGCCAGCAGCCATCACCCCCGCTGGATAAAACCTAACTATGGCTACACCTTC | CASSHHPRWIKPNYGYTF
- | TRBJ1-5 | - | TRBV16 | TGTGCCAGCAGCCAGGGGACGGGATGTCAGCCCCAGCATTTT | CASSQGTGCQPQHF
- | TRBJ2-1 | TRBD2 | TRBV5-1 | TGCGCCAGCAGCTTGGTTTTAGCGGGAGGGCCTGTAAATGAGCAGTTCTTC | CASSLVLAGGPVNEQFF
few | TRBJ2-7 | TRBD2 | TRBV5-1 | TGCGCCAGCAGCTTGGGGGAGGGAGCCTACGAGCAGTACTTC | CASSLGEGAYEQYF
- | TRBJ1-2 | - | TRBV30 | TGTGCCTGGAGTGTATCAGGGTCTATACTTGGCTACACCTTC | CAWSVSGSILGYTF
- | TRBJ2-2 | - | TRBV5-1 | TGCGCCAGCAGCTTGGGATCGAACACCGGGGAGCTGTTTTTT | CASSLGSNTGELFF
once | TRBJ2-7 | - | TRBV7-6 | TGTGCCAGCAGCTTAGACAACTACGAGCAGTACTTC | CASSLDNYEQYF
once | TRBJ1-1 | - | TRBV4-1 | TGCGCCAGCAGTGTAACAGGGAACACTGAAGCTTTCTTT | CASSVTGNTEAFF